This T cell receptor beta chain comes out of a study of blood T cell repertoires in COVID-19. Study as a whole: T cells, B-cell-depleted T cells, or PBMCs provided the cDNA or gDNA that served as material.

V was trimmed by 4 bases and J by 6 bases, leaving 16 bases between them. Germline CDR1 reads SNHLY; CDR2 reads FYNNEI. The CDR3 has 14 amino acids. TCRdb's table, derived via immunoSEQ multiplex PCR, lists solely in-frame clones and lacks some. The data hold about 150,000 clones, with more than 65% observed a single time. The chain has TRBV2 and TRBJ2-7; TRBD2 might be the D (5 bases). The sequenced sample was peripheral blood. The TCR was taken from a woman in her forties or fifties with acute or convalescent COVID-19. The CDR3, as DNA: TGTGCCAGCAGTGTGAAACTAGGGCCGAGCGAGCAGTACTTC. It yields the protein CASSVKLGPSEQYF.